This entry is about one T cell receptor beta chain. This sample stems from a study of blood T cell repertoires in COVID-19. About the research overall: Whether acute or convalescent, the COVID-19 samples came from the United States, Italy and Spain. The cDNA or gDNA used as material had been derived from T cells, B-cell-depleted T cells, or PBMCs.

Germline CDR1 reads SGHRS; CDR2 reads YFSETQ. V dropped 4 bases and J dropped 5; count of bases not matched to a gene: 8. This CDR3 comprises 14 residues. Those enrolled, adults aged about 18 to 89 years, came from around 24 US areas. Exposed participants encountered a COVID-19 case during the 2 weeks preceding study entry. Only in-frame clones appear in the TCRdb table, and some are missing; sequencing was by immunoSEQ multiplex PCR. The sample carries about 300,000 clones, around 92% recorded once. Input material: PBMCs or T cells enriched from blood (not recorded which). The chain couples TRBV5-1 to TRBJ2-5; TRBD1 matches at 7 bases. The source of this sequence is a woman between 50 and 59 years old who had been exposed to COVID-19. The DNA of the CDR3 is TGCGCCAGCAGCCCCTCCACAGGGGTGGAGACCCAGTACTTC. This encodes CASSPSTGVETQYF.